This T cell receptor beta chain stems from a study of T cell repertoires and HLA-DP antigens. Turning to the study itself: One stimulator alloantigen differed from self by one groove amino acid; the other by ten.

Profiling relied on immunoSEQ multiplex PCR, and the TCRdb table lists in-frame clones only, not all of them. This sample carries about 110,000 clones, 80% to 95% of them seen once, and the ten largest clones take more than 0.25%. V was clipped by 5 bases and J by 4 bases, with 17 bases between them. The length of the CDR3 is 15 residues. Germline CDR1 and CDR2: SGHNT and YENEEA. In the case of this clone: Its antigen remains unknown.

The TCR sequence derives from a young woman in good health and CMV-seronegative. Sequenced: CD4+ T cells from PBMCs. This chain uses TRBV11-3 with TRBJ1-1; tentatively, D is TRBD1 (6 bases). CDR3: CASSPGQGLRTEAFF. The CDR3 region has the DNA TGTGCCAGCAGCCCAGGGCAGGGGTTGCGCACTGAAGCTTTCTTT.